This T cell receptor beta chain stems from a study of CD8+CD57+ T cells in acquired aplastic anemia. Study-wide points: Patients and controls were found to share more than 25 CD8+ CDR3 sequences.

This clonotype came up a few times. Its specificity is unknown. It may be a read error: a sequence one base away is much more abundant. The template for TCR beta VDJ and CDR3 sequence profiling was genomic DNA. Each CDR3 protein is one row after TCRdb ran MiXCR on the reads. The sample comprises fewer than 150,000 distinct CDR3 sequences, about half of which are singletons, and 2% to 3% rests with the top ten. The CDR3 runs 18 residues. Germline lookup yields CDR1 SGHDN and CDR2 FVKESK. The sequenced material came from sorted CD4+, CD8+, or CD8+CD57+ T cells (not recorded which) from PBMCs. This sequence originates from a human donor in good health, serving as a control. This rearrangement joins TRBV14 to TRBJ1-1; TRBD1 is a possible D gene (6 bases). The CDR3 sequence is CASSQDRGGAVGNTEASF. The DNA for the CDR3 is TGTGCCAGCAGCCAAGATCGTGGGGGCGCGGTAGGGAACACTGAAGCTTCCTTT.